This TCR beta chain was recovered during a study of beta chain features in type 1 diabetes. General study points: PCR could preferentially amplify shorter templates, alike in patients and controls. Shortening that was moderate but significant affected the TCRB CDR3s of Type 1 diabetes patients in all four CD4+ subsets.

This CDR3 is 13 amino acids long. The germline CDR1 and CDR2 sequences are MDHEN and SYDVKM. The V gene lost 7 bases and the J gene lost 3 bases, with 10 bases spanning the gap. Reverse transcription of all isolated RNA meant that expressed TCRB transcripts were sequenced. Libraries were prepared by immunoSEQ multiplex PCR; TCRdb keeps only in-frame clonotypes and omits some of them. The sample lists roughly 150,000 clones; around 8% were seen once. For this clone: The target antigen is unknown.

The source of this sequence is a woman aged 18-35 years with type 1 diabetes. Sequencing used central memory CD4+ T cells from blood. The chain joins TRBV28 to TRBJ1-5, with D uncertain. The CDR3 nucleotides are TGTGCCAGCAAAGTAAGACACAATCAGCCCCAGCATTTT. It codes for CASKVRHNQPQHF.